This is a list of T cell receptor beta chains from one sample in a study of cytomegalovirus exposure and HLA in healthy donors. The table came from immunoSEQ multiplex PCR; TCRdb's copy has only in-frame clones and leaves some out. Of under 150,000 clones in the sample, 65% to 80% are singletons; the top ten hold around 1.5%. Sequencing was carried out using PBMCs. These receptors all stem from a woman under 30 in good health and CMV-seronegative. Both conserved end residues are part of each CDR3. D genes are given only for firm matches. Not all rows give a size; the values are once, few, many and, for expanded clones, a class.

d_call: TRBD1; j_call: TRBJ2-7; v_call: TRBV6-5; clone_size: NA; cdr3_nt: TGTGCCAGCAGTTACGGGGGACAGATCCTCGGCGAGCAGTACTTC; cdr3_aa: CASSYGGQILGEQYF
d_call: TRBD1; j_call: TRBJ1-2; v_call: TRBV29-1; clone_size: NA; cdr3_nt: TGCAGCGTTGGGAGGGGAAGACAGGGGACTAACTATGGCTACACCTTC; cdr3_aa: CSVGRGRQGTNYGYTF
d_call: NA; j_call: TRBJ2-1; v_call: TRBV27; clone_size: NA; cdr3_nt: TGTGCCAGCAGTGCACTCCCGCGAGAAGTGAATGAGCAGTTCTTC; cdr3_aa: CASSALPREVNEQFF
d_call: NA; j_call: TRBJ2-7; v_call: TRBV27; clone_size: NA; cdr3_nt: TGTGCCAGCAGTTTCCCAGGGGCCGGCGAGCAGTACTTC; cdr3_aa: CASSFPGAGEQYF
d_call: TRBD2; j_call: TRBJ2-1; v_call: TRBV11-2; clone_size: NA; cdr3_nt: TGTGCCAGCAGCTCCGTCTTAGCGGGATTCTACAATGAGCAGTTCTTC; cdr3_aa: CASSSVLAGFYNEQFF
d_call: NA; j_call: TRBJ2-7; v_call: TRBV28; clone_size: NA; cdr3_nt: TGTGCCAGCAGTTTCCACAGGACCACCGCCTACGAGCAGTACTTC; cdr3_aa: CASSFHRTTAYEQYF
d_call: NA; j_call: TRBJ1-1; v_call: TRBV19; clone_size: NA; cdr3_nt: TGTGCCAGTAGTATAGCCGGGGGTTCCACTGAAGCTTTCTTT; cdr3_aa: CASSIAGGSTEAFF
d_call: TRBD1; j_call: TRBJ1-4; v_call: TRBV5-4; clone_size: few; cdr3_nt: TGTGCCAGCAGCAGGGGACAGGGGGGGCCGAACAATGAAAAACTGTTTTTT; cdr3_aa: CASSRGQGGPNNEKLFF
d_call: TRBD1; j_call: TRBJ2-7; v_call: TRBV7-2; clone_size: NA; cdr3_nt: TGTGCCAGCAGCTTAACCCCGGGACAGGGGAACGAGCAGTACTTC; cdr3_aa: CASSLTPGQGNEQYF
d_call: NA; j_call: TRBJ1-1; v_call: TRBV19; clone_size: NA; cdr3_nt: TGTGCCAGTAGTATTTTGGCGGGGAGCACTGAAGCTTTCTTT; cdr3_aa: CASSILAGSTEAFF
d_call: NA; j_call: TRBJ2-1; v_call: TRBV20-1; clone_size: NA; cdr3_nt: TGCAGTGCACCGCGGGGTGAGCAGTTCTTC; cdr3_aa: CSAPRGEQFF
d_call: TRBD1; j_call: TRBJ1-2; v_call: TRBV7-2; clone_size: few; cdr3_nt: TGTGCCAGCAGCTCCCAACAGGGGGCGGGATATGGCTACACCTTC; cdr3_aa: CASSSQQGAGYGYTF
d_call: TRBD1; j_call: TRBJ1-1; v_call: TRBV28; clone_size: NA; cdr3_nt: TGTGCCAGCGATTCGACAGGGGGCGCCCCTGAAGCTTTCTTT; cdr3_aa: CASDSTGGAPEAFF
d_call: NA; j_call: TRBJ2-7; v_call: TRBV30; clone_size: NA; cdr3_nt: TGTGCCTGGAACTCGGAGGTTTTCGAGCAGTACTTC; cdr3_aa: CAWNSEVFEQYF
d_call: TRBD2; j_call: TRBJ2-3; v_call: TRBV29-1; clone_size: NA; cdr3_nt: TGCAGCGTGGAAGGACTAGCGGGAGGGCGCAATACGCAGTATTTT; cdr3_aa: CSVEGLAGGRNTQYF
d_call: TRBD2; j_call: TRBJ2-4; v_call: TRBV14; clone_size: NA; cdr3_nt: TGTGCCAGCAGCCAATCGTCTAAGGTAGCGGGAGTCTACATTCAGTACTTC; cdr3_aa: CASSQSSKVAGVYIQYF
d_call: NA; j_call: TRBJ1-1; v_call: TRBV29-1; clone_size: NA; cdr3_nt: TGCAGCGTTCGGTGGGAGGACACTGAAGCTTTCTTT; cdr3_aa: CSVRWEDTEAFF
d_call: NA; j_call: TRBJ1-2; v_call: TRBV19; clone_size: NA; cdr3_nt: TGTGCCAGTAGCGTCTCGGACACCAACCTATATGGCTACACCTTC; cdr3_aa: CASSVSDTNLYGYTF
d_call: TRBD1; j_call: TRBJ2-7; v_call: TRBV28; clone_size: NA; cdr3_nt: TGTGCCAGTCTTTCCGGAGGACAGGGCTACGAGCAGTACTTC; cdr3_aa: CASLSGGQGYEQYF
d_call: NA; j_call: TRBJ1-4; v_call: TRBV7-9; clone_size: NA; cdr3_nt: TGTGCCAGCAGCTCACGGGGGATGACAGCAACTAATGAAAAACTGTTTTTT; cdr3_aa: CASSSRGMTATNEKLFF
d_call: NA; j_call: TRBJ1-1; v_call: TRBV5-4; clone_size: NA; cdr3_nt: TGTGCCAGCAGCTTGGGCGGGGGAAACACTGAAGCTTTCTTT; cdr3_aa: CASSLGGGNTEAFF
d_call: TRBD1; j_call: TRBJ1-2; v_call: TRBV5-6; clone_size: NA; cdr3_nt: TGTGCCAGCAGCACAGGGACAGGGGATGGCTACACCTTC; cdr3_aa: CASSTGTGDGYTF
d_call: TRBD2; j_call: TRBJ2-7; v_call: TRBV4-1; clone_size: NA; cdr3_nt: TGCGCCAGCAGCCAAGTCCCTAGCGGGGACTTCTACGAGCAGTACTTC; cdr3_aa: CASSQVPSGDFYEQYF
d_call: TRBD2; j_call: TRBJ2-3; v_call: TRBV5-4; clone_size: NA; cdr3_nt: TGTGCCAGCAGGAGCGGGAGGGCCTTGGATACGCAGTATTTT; cdr3_aa: CASRSGRALDTQYF
d_call: TRBD2; j_call: TRBJ2-3; v_call: TRBV5-6; clone_size: NA; cdr3_nt: TGTGCCAGCAGCTTCTCCGGACTAGCGAGGGGAGATACGCAGTATTTT; cdr3_aa: CASSFSGLARGDTQYF
d_call: TRBD2; j_call: TRBJ2-3; v_call: TRBV5-1; clone_size: NA; cdr3_nt: TGCGCCAGCAGCTTGGTAGCGGGGTCCACAGATACGCAGTATTTT; cdr3_aa: CASSLVAGSTDTQYF
d_call: NA; j_call: TRBJ2-7; v_call: TRBV10-2; clone_size: NA; cdr3_nt: TGCGCCAGCAGTGAGTCCCCCGGCGAGCAGTACTTC; cdr3_aa: CASSESPGEQYF
d_call: NA; j_call: TRBJ1-1; v_call: TRBV6-4; clone_size: NA; cdr3_nt: TGTGCCAGCGCGCTGCACACTGAAGCTTTCTTT; cdr3_aa: CASALHTEAFF
d_call: TRBD2; j_call: TRBJ2-1; v_call: TRBV5-4; clone_size: NA; cdr3_nt: TGTGCCAGCAGCTCCTTTATAACTAGCGGGGCCAACAATGAGCAGTTCTTC; cdr3_aa: CASSSFITSGANNEQFF
d_call: NA; j_call: TRBJ1-2; v_call: TRBV10-3; clone_size: few; cdr3_nt: TGTGCCATCAGTGATTTTTCGGGGGGTAACAGGACATATCATAACTATGGCTACACCTTC; cdr3_aa: CAISDFSGGNRTYHNYGYTF
d_call: NA; j_call: TRBJ1-1; v_call: TRBV25-1; clone_size: few; cdr3_nt: TGTGCCAGCAAACCCGGGACACGGCTGAACACTGAAGCTTTCTTT; cdr3_aa: CASKPGTRLNTEAFF
d_call: NA; j_call: TRBJ2-1; v_call: TRBV2; clone_size: NA; cdr3_nt: TGTGCCAGCAGTGAAAGGTGGGAGAGCTCCTACAATGAGCAGTTCTTC; cdr3_aa: CASSERWESSYNEQFF
d_call: TRBD2; j_call: TRBJ2-7; v_call: TRBV27; clone_size: NA; cdr3_nt: TGTGCCAGCAGTTTTAGCGGGAGTGTCTACGAGCAGTACTTC; cdr3_aa: CASSFSGSVYEQYF
d_call: NA; j_call: TRBJ2-2; v_call: TRBV21-1; clone_size: NA; cdr3_nt: TGTGCCAGCAGCACCGTCGGACAGGTTACGAACACCGGGGAGCTGTTTTTT; cdr3_aa: CASSTVGQVTNTGELFF
d_call: NA; j_call: TRBJ1-5; v_call: TRBV28; clone_size: NA; cdr3_nt: TGTGCCAGCAGTTCCCAGACAGGACTCCTATCTTATAGCAATCAGCCCCAGCATTTT; cdr3_aa: CASSSQTGLLSYSNQPQHF
d_call: NA; j_call: TRBJ1-5; v_call: TRBV5-8; clone_size: NA; cdr3_nt: TGTGCCAGCAGCAAGGGACAAAGTGAACAGCCCCAGCATTTT; cdr3_aa: CASSKGQSEQPQHF
d_call: NA; j_call: TRBJ2-7; v_call: TRBV6-1; clone_size: many; cdr3_nt: TGTGCCAGCAGTGAAGGGGCAGGGGCCCTTCTAAACGAGCAGTACTTC; cdr3_aa: CASSEGAGALLNEQYF
d_call: NA; j_call: TRBJ1-6; v_call: TRBV7-9; clone_size: NA; cdr3_nt: TGTGCCAGCAGCTTAGCCGGGTCTAATTCACCCCTCCACTTT; cdr3_aa: CASSLAGSNSPLHF
d_call: TRBD1; j_call: TRBJ1-2; v_call: TRBV18; clone_size: NA; cdr3_nt: TGTGCCAGCTCACCAGGACAGGGTCTCGAGTTCGGTGGCTACACCTTC; cdr3_aa: CASSPGQGLEFGGYTF
d_call: NA; j_call: TRBJ1-3; v_call: TRBV29-1; clone_size: NA; cdr3_nt: TGCAGCGTTGGACTTCCTGGAAACACCATATATTTT; cdr3_aa: CSVGLPGNTIYF
d_call: TRBD1; j_call: TRBJ2-2; v_call: TRBV6-5; clone_size: NA; cdr3_nt: TGTGCCAGCAGTCAACGGACAGGGAACACCGGGGAGCTGTTTTTT; cdr3_aa: CASSQRTGNTGELFF
d_call: TRBD1; j_call: TRBJ1-2; v_call: TRBV2; clone_size: once; cdr3_nt: TGTGCCAGCATAGGATCGGACAGGGTTAACTATGGCTACACCTTC; cdr3_aa: CASIGSDRVNYGYTF